A single sample is the source of the 2 T cell receptor beta chains below, sequenced in a study of OX40 agonist ivuxolimab in advanced cancers. Assay used: immunoSEQ multiplex PCR; TCRdb lists only in-frame clones, some missing. This table has roughly 42,000 clones, around nine tenths appearing once. The material was CD4+ or CD8+ T cells sorted from blood, obtained in a trial of the OX40 agonist ivuxolimab. The receptors shown here come from an adult with an advanced solid tumor such as melanoma, head and neck, liver or kidney cancer.

The chain recombines TRBV27 with TRBJ1-6; D possibly corresponds to TRBD1 (5 bases). This CDR3 region has 15 residues. V was trimmed by 6 bases and J by 6 bases, leaving 15 bases between them. Germline V CDR1 and CDR2: MNHEY, SMNVEV (reference sequence). The CDR3 here is CASSFSQGGNSPLHF. CDR3 nucleotides: TGTGCCAGCAGCTTTTCTCAGGGAGGTAATTCACCCCTCCACTTT.

The chain has TRBV7-8 and TRBJ2-7; 7 bases match TRBD2. Germline CDR1 SGHVS, CDR2 FQNEAQ. The CDR3 has 14 amino acids. Trimming cost V 5 bases and J 3 bases; bases outside gene matches: 7. CDR3 sequence (DNA): TGTGCCAGCAGCGGGGAGGGAGTTTTCTACGAGCAGTACTTC. Amino acid sequence: CASSGEGVFYEQYF. The whole variable domain, filled in from reference TRBV7-8 and TRBJ2-7, reads GAGVSQSPRYKVAKRGQDVALRCDPISGHVSLFWYQQALGQGPEFLTYFQNEAQLDKSGLPSDRFFAERPEGSVSTLKIQRTQQEDSAVYLCASSGEGVFYEQYFGPGTRLTVT.